This T cell receptor (beta chain) was found in a study of T cell responses to AZD1222 COVID-19 vaccine. In its sample, this clone was seen once. Per the germline V gene, CDR1 is SEHNR and CDR2 is FQNEAQ (reference sequence). The CDR3 contains 12 residues. Deletions cut 11 bases from V and 6 bases from J, with 16 bases between. TCRdb keeps only in-frame clones here, not all; method: immunoSEQ multiplex PCR. Counted here are fewer than 300,000 clones, 85% to 95% occurring once; the ten biggest clones make up 0.5% to 0.7%. This clonotype originated in an adult in good health. The chain joins TRBV7-9 to TRBJ1-1; D not resolved. Sequenced material: peripheral blood, taken on day 0 of AZD1222 vaccination. For the CDR3, the DNA is TGTGCCGCAAGTCCAGGTACCCCTGAAGCTTTCTTT. This sequence encodes CAASPGTPEAFF.